The 7 T cell receptor beta chains reported below all come from one sample, sequenced in a study of cytomegalovirus exposure and HLA in healthy donors. 60 Vbeta and 13 Jbeta primers were used in PCR. Data came from immunoSEQ multiplex PCR; TCRdb stores just in-frame clones and leaves some out. Found here are approximately 170,000 clones, over 75% of them singletons; the top ten hold 1% to 1.5%. Specimen: PBMCs. These receptors originate from a man over 45 in good health and CMV-seropositive.

The rearrangement joins TRBV7-3 to TRBJ2-1; 7 nucleotides match TRBD1. The ends lost 5 bases at V and 2 bases at J; junction bases unmatched: 9. The CDR3 covers 16 residues. Germline loops: CDR1 SGHTA, CDR2 FQGTGA. The CDR3 loop is CASSRLTGIPYNEQFF. CDR3 in DNA: TGTGCCAGCAGCCGTCTGACAGGGATTCCCTACAATGAGCAGTTCTTC.

The chain recombines TRBV7-8 with TRBJ2-7; D not certain. The germline V gene has CDR1 SGHVS and CDR2 FQNEAQ. CDR3 size: 13 residues. Trimming took off 1 base at V and 3 bases at J, with 7 bases between the two ends. CDR3 sequence: CASSLGHLYEQYF. CDR3 sequence (DNA): TGTGCCAGCAGCTTAGGACACCTCTACGAGCAGTACTTC.

This clone was seen more than once but under ten times. This rearrangement joins TRBV28 to TRBJ2-1; no clear D gene. CDR1 MDHEN and CDR2 SYDVKM come from the germline V gene. Trimming removed 6 bases from V and 5 bases from J, with 17 bases in between. This CDR3 has 15 amino acids. The CDR3 region is CASSPGESLNNEQFF. DNA for the CDR3: TGTGCCAGCAGCCCAGGCGAGAGTTTAAACAATGAGCAGTTCTTC.

The chain couples TRBV2 to TRBJ1-4, with 9 bases lining up with TRBD1. After removal of 5 bases from V and 8 bases from J, the junction contained 9 bases not matched to a gene. The CDR3 extends over 15 amino acids. CDR1 SNHLY and CDR2 FYNNEI come from the germline V gene. CDR3 DNA: TGTGCCAGCAGTCAACAGGGGGCGACAAGCGAAAAACTGTTTTTT. Translation gives CASSQQGATSEKLFF.

This rearrangement joins TRBV7-2 to TRBJ1-5; 7 bases fit TRBD1. Trimming removed 2 bases from V and 4 bases from J; junction bases left unmatched: 5. The CDR3 loop spans 15 amino acids. CDR1 and CDR2 from the germline V gene are SGHTA and FQGNSA. CDR3 sequence (DNA): TGTGCCAGCAGCTTAACAGGGGAAGCGAATCAGCCCCAGCATTTT. Its protein product is CASSLTGEANQPQHF.

The CDR3 loop is CASRVNRGGEKLFF. The CDR3 coding sequence is TGTGCCAGCAGGGTAAACAGGGGAGGTGAAAAACTGTTTTTT. The chain links TRBV2 to TRBJ1-4, with TRBD1 identical over 7 bases. Looked up from germline, CDR1 is SNHLY and CDR2 is FYNNEI. CDR3 length equals 14 residues. J lost 7 bases, V lost 6 bases, and 8 bases had no gene match.

This rearrangement joins TRBV28 to TRBJ1-3; D possibly corresponds to TRBD1 (5 bases). This CDR3 contains 15 residues. V was clipped by 6 bases and J by 8 bases, with 20 bases between them. The V gene's germline CDR1 is MDHEN and CDR2 SYDVKM. Here the CDR3 reads CASSSVGREGDTIYF. The CDR3 bases are TGTGCCAGCAGCTCGGTAGGCAGGGAAGGAGACACCATATATTTT.